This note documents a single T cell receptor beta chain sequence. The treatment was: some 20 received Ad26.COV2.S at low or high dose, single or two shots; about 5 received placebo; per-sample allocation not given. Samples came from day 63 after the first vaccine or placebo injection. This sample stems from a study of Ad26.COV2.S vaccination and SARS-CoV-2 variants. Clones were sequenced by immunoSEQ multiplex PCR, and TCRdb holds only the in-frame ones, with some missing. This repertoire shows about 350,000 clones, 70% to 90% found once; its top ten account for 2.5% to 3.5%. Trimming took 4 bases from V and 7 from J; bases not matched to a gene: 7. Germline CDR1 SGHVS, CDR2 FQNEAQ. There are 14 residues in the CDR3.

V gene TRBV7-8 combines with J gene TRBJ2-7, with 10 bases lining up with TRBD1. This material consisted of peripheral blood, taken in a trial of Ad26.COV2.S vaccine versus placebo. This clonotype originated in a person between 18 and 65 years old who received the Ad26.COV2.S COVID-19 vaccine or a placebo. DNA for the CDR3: TGTGCCAGCAGCTCGGCCGGACAGGGGGGGGAGCAGTACTTC. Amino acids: CASSSAGQGGEQYF. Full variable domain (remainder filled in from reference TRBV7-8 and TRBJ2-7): GAGVSQSPRYKVAKRGQDVALRCDPISGHVSLFWYQQALGQGPEFLTYFQNEAQLDKSGLPSDRFFAERPEGSVSTLKIQRTQQEDSAVYLCASSSAGQGGEQYFGPGTRLTVT.